This T cell receptor beta chain was found in a study of T cells in localized non-small cell lung cancer. Regarding this clone: Its antigen is not known.

Clones were read by immunoSEQ multiplex PCR, and TCRdb kept only the in-frame ones, dropping some. The profile shows about 91,000 clones, 80% to 90% of them singletons. In germline, CDR1 is SEHNR, CDR2 FQNEAQ (reference sequence). V lost 4 bases and J lost 2, with 11 bases in between. The CDR3 covers 15 residues. Study-wide points: Uninvolved neighboring lung showed the greatest T cell clonality, exceeding tumor. In the blood, greater T cell density corresponded to longer overall survival.

This clonotype was sampled from a man aged 35-69 years with stage I squamous cell lung carcinoma. The chain couples TRBV7-9 to TRBJ1-4; possible D gene TRBD1, 5 bases. The sample here was peripheral blood, taken before any cancer treatment. Written as DNA, the CDR3 is TGTGCCAGCAGCTCCCCCGGGGCCACTAATGAAAAACTGTTTTTT. It is translated as CASSSPGATNEKLFF.